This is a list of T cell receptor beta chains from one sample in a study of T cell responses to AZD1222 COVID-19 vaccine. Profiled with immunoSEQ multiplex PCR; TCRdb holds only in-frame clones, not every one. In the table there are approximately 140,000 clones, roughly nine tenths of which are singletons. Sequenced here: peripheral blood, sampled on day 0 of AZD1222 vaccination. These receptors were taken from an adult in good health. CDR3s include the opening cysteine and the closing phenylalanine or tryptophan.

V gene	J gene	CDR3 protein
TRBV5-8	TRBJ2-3	CASSLHMGPDTQYF
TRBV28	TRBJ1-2	CASSSQRPNANYGYTF
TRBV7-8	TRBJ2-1	CASSPRVWGDEQFF
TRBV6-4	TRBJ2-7	CASSDSGTSGCSYEQYF
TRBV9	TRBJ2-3	CASNTYTQYF
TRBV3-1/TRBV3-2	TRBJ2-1	CASSGRGLAGNEQFF
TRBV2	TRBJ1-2	CASSLSLVGYTF
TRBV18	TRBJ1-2	CASSTEGMERSPYGYTF
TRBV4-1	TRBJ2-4	CASSRTGLTIQYF
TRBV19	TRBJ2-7	CASGKTGSINEQYF
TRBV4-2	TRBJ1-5	CASSPNHGVLGQPQHF
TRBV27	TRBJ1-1	CASSLSARGPREAFF
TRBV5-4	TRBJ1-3	CASSFYPGNTIYF
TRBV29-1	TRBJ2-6	CSVEIGGVGANVLTF
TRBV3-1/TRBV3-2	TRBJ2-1	CASSPPPYGRFLFF
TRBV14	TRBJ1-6	CASSQRSGQWSSYNSPLHF
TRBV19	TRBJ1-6	CASGEEGSPLHF
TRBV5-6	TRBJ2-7	CASSENSYEQYF
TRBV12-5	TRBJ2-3	CASGLEAEPTDTQYF
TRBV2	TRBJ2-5	CASSRSGNGETQYF
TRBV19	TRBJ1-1	CASSVQRTRTEAFF
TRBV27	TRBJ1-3	CASRGQGGGNTIYF
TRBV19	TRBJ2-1	CASSIRGALGNEQFF
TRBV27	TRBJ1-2	CASRMDRSPYGYTF
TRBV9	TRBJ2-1	CASSDRRAGGSYNEQFF
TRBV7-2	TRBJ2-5	CASSSDRGETQYF
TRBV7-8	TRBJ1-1	CASSSFTGENTEAFF
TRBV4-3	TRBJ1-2	CASSQGTLGQPTGGYTF
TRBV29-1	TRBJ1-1	CSVEEGVGRTEAFF
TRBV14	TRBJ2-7	CASSQDLPNEQYF
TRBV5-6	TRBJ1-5	CASSSTQDPFWPQHF
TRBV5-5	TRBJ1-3	CASSSDLLGSGNTIYF
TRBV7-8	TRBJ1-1	CASSLGPMNTEAFF
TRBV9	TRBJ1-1	CASSARSGDAEAFF
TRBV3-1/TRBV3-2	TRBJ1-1	CASSPGLGVLMNTEAFF
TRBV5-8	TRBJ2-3	CASSLGTSGGGTDTQYF
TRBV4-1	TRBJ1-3	CASSQLDRGRNGNTIYF
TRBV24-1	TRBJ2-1	CATSDRGGTSGRSSYNEQFF
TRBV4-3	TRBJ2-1	CASSQAGTQPYNEQFF
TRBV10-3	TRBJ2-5	CAISGRVGETQYF
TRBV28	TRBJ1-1	CASSSEHGGHMNTEAFF
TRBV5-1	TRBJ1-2	CASSLLEEANYGYTF
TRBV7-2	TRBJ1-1	CASSLTPSGGTEAFF
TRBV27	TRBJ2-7	CASSFHGEVPYEQYF
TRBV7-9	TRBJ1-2	CASQEWRQGSTPF
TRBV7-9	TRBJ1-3	CASSDSSGNTIYF
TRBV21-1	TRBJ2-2	CASSKRQMEGELFF
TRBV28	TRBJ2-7	CASSLDSHEQYF